The 32 T cell receptor beta chains presented below share a single source sample, sequenced in a study of PD-1 blockade in classical Hodgkin lymphoma. Here immunoSEQ multiplex PCR was the method, and the copy in TCRdb shows in-frame clones only, minus some. The table has more than 45,000 clones, approximately 70% seen once. Patients all relapsed after autologous stem cell transplantation, and there was variation in brentuximab vedotin exposure. The specimen comprised peripheral blood mononuclear cells (PBMCs), sampled before the second cycle of nivolumab. The receptors stem from a human donor with classical Hodgkin lymphoma.

V is TRBV29-1 and J is TRBJ2-2, with D perhaps matching TRBD1 (6 bases). Trimming cost V 7 bases and J 7 bases, with 19 bases left between them. CDR1 SQVTM and CDR2 ANQGSEA come from the germline V gene. CDR3 length: 14 amino acids. CDR3 in amino acids: CSAWGQGMVGELFF. The DNA of the CDR3 is TGCAGCGCATGGGGGCAGGGAATGGTCGGGGAGCTGTTTTTT.

This clone occurred once. This rearrangement joins TRBV7-3 to TRBJ2-1, with 9 bases aligning to TRBD2. The V segment lost 5 bases and the J segment 4 bases; nucleotides outside the gene matches: 9. Per the germline V gene, CDR1 is SGHTA and CDR2 is FQGTGA. This CDR3 contains 16 residues. CDR3 nucleotide sequence: TGTGCCAGCAGCACCCTAGCGGGGATGATTTACAATGAGCAGTTCTTC. Amino acid sequence: CASSTLAGMIYNEQFF.

The chain carries TRBV2 and TRBJ2-1, with a possible D match to TRBD2 (6 bases). V was clipped by 7 bases and J by 9 bases, with 10 bases between them. The CDR3 has 11 amino acids. Germline V gene sequence: CDR1 SNHLY, CDR2 FYNNEI. The CDR3 nucleotides read TGTGCCAGCATCGGGGGTGCTGAGCAGTTCTTC. Protein product: CASIGGAEQFF.

The rearrangement uses TRBV6-6 and TRBJ2-7; perhaps TRBD1 as D (6 bases). The CDR3 extends over 16 amino acids. The ends were cut back, 0 bases at V and 5 bases at J, with 17 bases in the middle. CDR1 and CDR2 (germline): MNHNY, SVGAGI (reference sequence). CDR3 coding DNA: TGTGCCAGCAGTTACTCGGGAGTGGGGGCTGTGGACGAGCAGTACTTC. Its protein product is CASSYSGVGAVDEQYF.

This clone was picked up many times. The chain carries TRBV5-1 and TRBJ1-2, with no clear D. Germline CDR1 and CDR2: SGHRS and YFSETQ. There are 14 residues in the CDR3. Deletions cut 2 bases from V and 3 bases from J, with 11 bases between. The CDR3 DNA is TGCGCCAGCAGCTTCCCCGGCGGGGACTATGGCTACACCTTC. Its protein is CASSFPGGDYGYTF.

The chain carries TRBV7-3 and TRBJ2-1; D remains unclear. The CDR3 is 12 amino acids. With 5 bases removed from V and 7 bases from J, the gap between germline ends came to 9 bases. The germline V gene has CDR1 SGHTA and CDR2 FQGTGA. The CDR3 loop is CASSREGNEQFF. The CDR3 nucleotides read TGTGCCAGCAGCCGAGAAGGGAATGAGCAGTTCTTC.

The V call is TRBV29-1, the J call TRBJ2-5, with unresolved D. This CDR3 comprises 14 residues. Germline CDR1 is SQVTM and CDR2 is ANQGSEA. V lost 6 bases to trimming and J lost 0 bases, with 14 bases between them. CDR3 region: CSVAFDFNQETQYF. Here the CDR3 DNA reads TGCAGCGTAGCCTTTGACTTCAACCAAGAGACCCAGTACTTC.

This rearrangement joins TRBV30 to TRBJ2-7; the match to TRBD2 covers 11 bases. The CDR3 loop spans 14 amino acids. The junction had 3 bases not matched to a gene; V was cut back by 0 bases and J by 5 bases. The germline CDR1 and CDR2 sequences are GTSNPN and SVGIG (reference sequence). CDR3 sequence: CAWSVLAGVNEQYF. CDR3 coding DNA: TGTGCCTGGAGTGTACTAGCGGGGGTTAACGAGCAGTACTTC.

The chain combines TRBV30 with TRBJ2-7; D remains unclear. Germline V gives CDR1 GTSNPN, CDR2 SVGIG (reference sequence). The CDR3 covers 12 residues. V was clipped by 1 base and J by 3 bases, with 7 bases between them. The CDR3 nucleotides are TGTGCCTGGAGTGCGACAAGCTACGAGCAGTACTTC. As protein: CAWSATSYEQYF.

The chain is built from TRBV30 and TRBJ2-7; TRBD2 aligns across 9 bases. J was trimmed by 7 bases and V by 3 bases; bases with no gene match: 7. In germline, CDR1 is GTSNPN, CDR2 SVGIG (reference sequence). The CDR3 has 13 amino acids. The CDR3 reads CAWSLAGFSEQYF. The CDR3 DNA follows: TGTGCCTGGAGCCTAGCGGGGTTCAGTGAGCAGTACTTC.

The chain carries TRBV6-6 and TRBJ1-5, with D perhaps TRBD1 (5 bases). Germline V gene lookup returns CDR1 MNHNY and CDR2 SVGAGI (reference sequence). V was pared by 4 bases and J by 4 bases, with 14 bases between. The CDR3 extends over 15 amino acids. The DNA of the CDR3 is TGTGCCAGCAGTTGGCCGGAGGCAGGGAATCAGCCCCAGCATTTT. Encoded protein: CASSWPEAGNQPQHF.

V and J are TRBV6-1 and TRBJ2-5; D gene ambiguous. The germline gives CDR1 MNHNS, CDR2 SASEGT. Trimming cost V 7 bases and J 1 base, with 7 bases left between them. CDR3 length: 12 amino acids. DNA for the CDR3: TGTGCCAGCAAGCTTCTCCAAGAGACCCAGTACTTC. Its translation is CASKLLQETQYF.

The genes are TRBV6-5 and TRBJ2-1, with 11 bases lining up with TRBD2. Trimming cost V 2 bases and J 9 bases; bases outside gene matches: 9. The CDR3 is made up of 16 amino acids. Germline loops: CDR1 MNHEY, CDR2 SVGAGI. The CDR3 protein is CASSYPQTSGIGEQFF. The DNA for the CDR3 is TGTGCCAGCAGTTACCCCCAGACTAGCGGGATCGGTGAGCAGTTCTTC.

The V call is TRBV14, the J call TRBJ1-3, with a tentative D call TRBD1 (6 bases). V was cut by 2 bases and J by 4 bases, with 15 bases left in between. Per the germline V gene, CDR1 is SGHDN and CDR2 is FVKESK. The CDR3 is 16 residues long. The CDR3 reads CASSQRGLIGGNTIYF. The DNA for the CDR3 is TGTGCCAGCAGCCAACGGGGGCTCATTGGCGGAAACACCATATATTTT.

V is TRBV6-6 and J is TRBJ1-1; perhaps TRBD1 as D (6 bases). CDR1 is MNHNY and CDR2 is SVGAGI in the germline V gene (reference sequence). V was pared by 2 bases and J by 1 base, with 11 bases between. This CDR3 region has 15 residues. CDR3 loop: CASSYGPGANTEAFF. The CDR3 nucleotides read TGTGCCAGCAGTTACGGACCAGGGGCGAACACTGAAGCTTTCTTT.

As to this clone: The same CDR3 can be traced to other DNA sequences in this sample. The J gene is TRBJ2-6, the V gene TRBV6-5, with D perhaps TRBD1 (6 bases). V lost 6 bases and J lost 2, with 11 bases in between. The length of the CDR3 is 15 residues. Germline V gene lookup returns CDR1 MNHEY and CDR2 SVGAGI. The CDR3 DNA is TGTGCCAGCAGCCCCGGGACAACTGGGGCCAACGTCCTGACTTTC. This encodes CASSPGTTGANVLTF.

This clone was found a few times. This chain joins TRBV19 and TRBJ2-3, with D perhaps matching TRBD1 (6 bases). The CDR3 loop spans 19 amino acids. The V gene's germline CDR1 is LNHDA and CDR2 SQIVND (reference sequence). Between the trimmed V and J ends, which lost 3 bases and 2 bases, there was a span of 24 bases. The DNA for the CDR3 is TGTGCCAGTAGTATTCGGGGACCAGGACAGTCCCTTTTCACAGATACGCAGTATTTT. This sequence encodes CASSIRGPGQSLFTDTQYF.

V gene TRBV28 combines with J gene TRBJ1-1; D is uncertain. V lost 3 bases, J lost 6 bases, and 11 bases lay in between. The CDR3 length is 13 residues. Germline CDR1 is MDHEN and CDR2 is SYDVKM. The chain's CDR3 is CASSFGRSAEAFF. The CDR3 region has the DNA TGTGCCAGCAGTTTCGGACGGTCCGCTGAAGCTTTCTTT.

The chain is built from TRBV11-2 and TRBJ2-6; perhaps TRBD1 as D (6 bases). The germline V gene has CDR1 SGHAT and CDR2 FQNNGV. With 3 bases removed from V and 0 bases from J, the gap between germline ends came to 18 bases. The CDR3 contains 19 residues. The DNA for the CDR3 is TGTGCCAGCAGCTTCCTAGTCCGGGACACGTACTCTGGGGCCAACGTCCTGACTTTC. Translated: CASSFLVRDTYSGANVLTF.

The chain is built from TRBV19 and TRBJ2-1; D gene unclear. Germline CDR1 and CDR2: LNHDA and SQIVND (reference sequence). The CDR3 length is 14 residues. Between the trimmed V and J ends, which lost 4 bases and 8 bases, there was a span of 15 bases. The CDR3 is CASSTLDRFDEQFF. In nucleotides, the CDR3 is TGTGCCAGTAGTACCCTAGACCGATTTGATGAGCAGTTCTTC.

The rearrangement joins TRBV2 to TRBJ2-2; 8 bases are a match to TRBD1. Germline trimming cut 7 bases from V and 1 base from J; bases unmatched to any gene: 11. Germline CDR1 reads SNHLY; CDR2 reads FYNNEI. The CDR3 spans 17 residues. The CDR3, as DNA: TGTGCCAGCATATTCCCAAGACAGGGGCAGAACACCGGGGAGCTGTTTTTT. As protein: CASIFPRQGQNTGELFF. Filled out from reference TRBV2 and TRBJ2-2, the complete variable domain reads EPEVTQTPSHQVTQMGQEVILRCVPISNHLYFYWYRQILGQKVEFLVSFYNNEISEKSEIFDDQFSVERPDGSNFTLKIRSTKLEDSAMYFCASIFPRQGQNTGELFFGEGSRLTVL.

This clone was seen more than once but under ten times. V usage is TRBV7-2 and J usage is TRBJ2-5; D is unclear. Germline V gene lookup returns CDR1 SGHTA and CDR2 FQGNSA. V gave up 5 bases and J gave up 2 bases, with 15 bases separating them. CDR3 size: 15 residues. The CDR3 here is CASSRRWLTQETQYF. In DNA form, the CDR3 reads TGTGCCAGCAGCCGAAGGTGGCTAACTCAAGAGACCCAGTACTTC.

The rearrangement uses TRBV19 and TRBJ1-3; the D is unclear. The CDR3 is made up of 15 amino acids. V lost 5 bases and J lost 0, with 11 bases in between. In germline, CDR1 is LNHDA, CDR2 SQIVND (reference sequence). The DNA for the CDR3 is TGTGCCAGTAGTGCGACCGCGAGCTCTGGAAACACCATATATTTT. Amino acid sequence: CASSATASSGNTIYF.

This clone was seen a handful of times. The chain uses TRBV2 and TRBJ2-6, with unresolved D. The CDR3 is 11 residues long. Trimming removed 2 bases from V and 12 bases from J, with 5 bases in between. Germline values: CDR1 SNHLY, CDR2 FYNNEI. The CDR3 sequence: CASSELAVLTF. The CDR3, as DNA: TGTGCCAGCAGTGAACTGGCCGTCCTGACTTTC. Full variable domain (remainder filled in from reference TRBV2 and TRBJ2-6): EPEVTQTPSHQVTQMGQEVILRCVPISNHLYFYWYRQILGQKVEFLVSFYNNEISEKSEIFDDQFSVERPDGSNFTLKIRSTKLEDSAMYFCASSELAVLTFGAGSRLTVL.

V gene TRBV7-9 combines with J gene TRBJ2-7; D not resolved. V lost 1 base, J lost 0 bases, and 10 bases lay in between. Germline V gives CDR1 SEHNR, CDR2 FQNEAQ (reference sequence). This CDR3 comprises 15 residues. CDR3 region: CASSLGLGSSYEQYF. CDR3 DNA: TGTGCCAGCAGCTTAGGACTGGGTAGCTCCTACGAGCAGTACTTC. Variable domain in full (rest from reference TRBV7-9 and TRBJ2-7): DTGVSQNPRHKITKRGQNVTFRCDPISEHNRLYWYRQTLGQGPEFLTYFQNEAQLEKSRLLSDRFSAERPKGSFSTLEIQRTEQGDSAMYLCASSLGLGSSYEQYFGPGTRLTVT.

Here the CDR3 reads CAWSRGEGGISGPQHF. The DNA for the CDR3 is TGTGCCTGGAGTAGAGGGGAGGGGGGAATATCCGGGCCCCAGCATTTT. The chain uses TRBV30 and TRBJ1-5, with D perhaps TRBD1 (6 bases). V lost 2 bases and J 9 bases, leaving 23 bases between the germline ends. The CDR3 is made up of 16 amino acids. The germline V gene encodes CDR1 GTSNPN and CDR2 SVGIG (reference sequence).

The genes are TRBV5-1 and TRBJ2-3; TRBD2 agrees at 10 bases. The CDR3 is 17 residues long. V lost 1 base, J lost 6 bases, and 11 bases stayed unmatched. Germline CDR1 SGHRS, CDR2 YFSETQ. The DNA for the CDR3 is TGCGCCAGCAGCTTGCATGGGACTAGCGTCGATACGGATACGCAGTATTTT. As protein: CASSLHGTSVDTDTQYF.

The chain carries TRBV19 and TRBJ2-5; D tentatively reads TRBD1 or TRBD2 (5 bases each). The germline CDR1 and CDR2 sequences are LNHDA and SQIVND (reference sequence). The CDR3 runs to 15 residues. V lost 3 bases to trimming and J lost 4 bases, with 15 bases between them. DNA for the CDR3: TGTGCCAGTAGTATTCAACCCCAGGGAGTAGAGACCCAGTACTTC. This codes for CASSIQPQGVETQYF.

The chain joins TRBV6-5 to TRBJ1-2, with D unresolved. The germline V gene encodes CDR1 MNHEY and CDR2 SVGAGI. CDR3 length: 12 residues. Trimming pared 6 bases from V and 5 bases from J, leaving 10 bases between. CDR3 sequence (DNA): TGTGCCAGCAGAAAATCAGGATATGGCTACACCTTC. Translated, it gives CASRKSGYGYTF.

This chain connects TRBV30 to TRBJ1-1, with D possibly matching TRBD1 (5 bases). Trimming pared 3 bases from V and 4 bases from J, leaving 15 bases between. The length of the CDR3 is 14 residues. Germline lookup yields CDR1 GTSNPN and CDR2 SVGIG (reference sequence). CDR3 loop: CAWSIGMGGTEAFF. CDR3 bases: TGTGCCTGGAGCATCGGGATGGGGGGCACTGAAGCTTTCTTT.

This clone was seen many times. The same CDR3 also results from other DNA sequences found in this sample. The chain uses TRBV30 and TRBJ2-7; 9 bases are a match to TRBD2. The J segment lost 3 bases and the V segment lost 2 bases, leaving 5 bases of the junction unmatched. The V gene's germline CDR1 is GTSNPN and CDR2 SVGIG (reference sequence). The CDR3 extends over 14 amino acids. The CDR3 sequence is CAWSRLAGSYEQYF. The DNA for the CDR3 is TGTGCCTGGAGTCGGCTAGCGGGGAGCTACGAGCAGTACTTC. Full variable domain (remainder filled in from reference TRBV30 and TRBJ2-7): SQTIHQWPATLVQPVGSPLSLECTVEGTSNPNLYWYRQAAGRGLQLLFYSVGIGQISSEVPQNLSASRPQDRQFILSSKKLLLSDSGFYLCAWSRLAGSYEQYFGPGTRLTVT.

The chain employs TRBV14 and TRBJ2-7; D might be TRBD2 (6 bases). Deletions cut 1 base from V and 1 base from J, with 11 bases between. Germline CDR1 SGHDN, CDR2 FVKESK. CDR3 length: 15 amino acids. DNA of the CDR3: TGTGCCAGCAGCCAAGTAAATCGGGAGTCCTACGAGCAGTACTTC. Amino acids: CASSQVNRESYEQYF.